The sequence of this TCR beta chain was determined in a study of control samples from healthy donors and cancer patients. CDR1 and CDR2 (germline): LNHDA, SQIVND (reference sequence). CDR3 length: 14 residues. J lost 5 bases, V lost 5 bases, and 4 bases had no gene match. Here immunoSEQ multiplex PCR was the method, and the copy in TCRdb shows in-frame clones only, minus some. The sample lists about 120,000 clones; 87% were seen once. The receptor was isolated from a man aged 30-40 years in good health. Sequenced input: blood. The chain employs TRBV19 and TRBJ2-5; 11 bases align to TRBD1. The CDR3 region has the DNA TGTGCCAGTAGTTGGACAGGGGGCTGGGAGACCCAGTACTTC. Translating gives CASSWTGGWETQYF.